These 19 T cell receptor beta chains came from one sample sequenced in a study of cytomegalovirus exposure and HLA in healthy donors. A multiplex PCR was run with 60 Vbeta primers and 13 Jbeta primers. Clones were read by immunoSEQ multiplex PCR, and TCRdb kept only the in-frame ones, dropping some. Among about 180,000 clones, just over 75% were seen once, and the ten largest hold roughly 1.4%. The sequenced sample was PBMCs. These receptors all come from a young man in good health and CMV-seronegative.

This clone was counted a few times. Distinct nucleotide sequences in the sample also encode this CDR3. The V and J genes are TRBV9 and TRBJ2-3, with D possibly matching TRBD2 (6 bases). Looked up from germline, CDR1 is SGDLS and CDR2 is YYNGEE. V lost 4 bases to trimming and J lost 1 base, with 13 bases between them. The CDR3 covers 15 residues. CDR3 DNA: TGTGCCAGCAGCCCCCGACTAGAGGGCACAGATACGCAGTATTTT. Translation gives CASSPRLEGTDTQYF.

The V gene is TRBV6-6, the J gene TRBJ2-7, with D possibly being TRBD1 (5 bases). The CDR3 extends over 12 amino acids. V lost 6 bases and J lost 6, with 12 bases in between. Looked up from germline, CDR1 is MNHNY and CDR2 is SVGAGI (reference sequence). DNA of the CDR3: TGTGCCAGCAGCAAGGACACCCTCGAGCAGTACTTC. Translation gives CASSKDTLEQYF.

J is TRBJ1-3 and V is TRBV7-2; D is unresolved. Germline CDR1 and CDR2: SGHTA and FQGNSA. The CDR3 runs to 15 residues. V lost 5 bases to trimming and J lost 0 bases, with 11 bases between them. This CDR3 reads CASSPRVSSGNTIYF. The CDR3, as DNA: TGTGCCAGCAGCCCCCGGGTTTCCTCTGGAAACACCATATATTTT.

The V gene is TRBV7-6, the J gene TRBJ1-4; D not certain. Germline lookup yields CDR1 SGHVS and CDR2 FNYEAQ. The CDR3 is 12 amino acids. V was shortened by 5 bases and J by 7 bases, with 8 bases between the two germline ends. Here the CDR3 DNA reads TGTGCCAGCAGCGCCCGGGGTGAAAAACTGTTTTTT. Protein sequence: CASSARGEKLFF.

The chain employs TRBV28 and TRBJ2-4, with D possibly TRBD1 on 6 matching bases. CDR1 MDHEN and CDR2 SYDVKM come from the germline V gene. This CDR3 has 12 residues. Trimming pared 5 bases from V and 6 bases from J, leaving 8 bases between. CDR3 loop: CASSPQGNIQYF. The CDR3 region has the DNA TGTGCCAGCAGTCCACAGGGAAACATTCAGTACTTC.

This clone was picked up one time. The CDR3 loop reads CASSRGLAQETQYF. The CDR3 DNA is TGTGCCAGCAGCCGAGGACTAGCTCAAGAGACCCAGTACTTC. The chain recombines TRBV11-2 with TRBJ2-5; 8 bases match TRBD2. Germline V CDR1 and CDR2: SGHAT, FQNNGV. Trimming removed 5 bases from V and 2 bases from J; junction bases left unmatched: 4. This CDR3 region has 14 residues.

The gene calls are TRBV2 and TRBJ1-2; tentative D call: TRBD1 (6 bases). V dropped 6 bases and J dropped 4 bases, with 12 bases sitting between them. The CDR3 consists of 13 residues. Germline loops: CDR1 SNHLY, CDR2 FYNNEI. In DNA form, the CDR3 reads TGTGCCAGCAGGCCTACAGGGACCTATGGCTACACCTTC. Translated, it gives CASRPTGTYGYTF.

The genes are TRBV30 and TRBJ1-5; TRBD1 might be the D (6 bases). This CDR3 has 14 amino acids. Germline values: CDR1 GTSNPN, CDR2 SVGIG (reference sequence). Trimming removed 5 bases from V and 1 base from J, with 12 bases in between. The CDR3 here is CAWGAGVSNQPQHF. CDR3 in DNA: TGTGCCTGGGGGGCAGGGGTGAGCAATCAGCCCCAGCATTTT.

CDR3 residues: CASSPRAGSYEQYF. The CDR3 DNA is TGTGCCAGCTCACCACGGGCGGGGAGCTACGAGCAGTACTTC. This chain uses TRBV18 with TRBJ2-7; tentative D call: TRBD2 (6 bases). The CDR3 is 14 amino acids. Germline-derived CDR1 and CDR2 are KGHSH and LQKENI. The V end lost 1 base, the J end lost 3 bases, and 10 bases lay between the germline ends.

This chain connects TRBV5-6 to TRBJ2-7; 7 bases agree with TRBD1. This CDR3 has 14 residues. Germline CDR1 and CDR2: SGHDT and YYEEEE. Trimming cost V 4 bases and J 0 bases; bases outside gene matches: 4. CDR3 residues: CASSRGDSSYEQYF. DNA of the CDR3: TGTGCCAGCAGCAGAGGGGACAGCTCCTACGAGCAGTACTTC.

The gene calls are TRBV5-5 and TRBJ2-7; possibly TRBD1 for D (6 bases). Per the germline V gene, CDR1 is SGHKS and CDR2 is YYEKEE (reference sequence). The CDR3 runs to 15 residues. V was cut by 0 bases and J by 0 bases, with 10 bases left in between. CDR3 loop: CASSLGQGISYEQYF. CDR3 sequence (DNA): TGTGCCAGCAGCTTGGGCCAGGGGATCTCCTACGAGCAGTACTTC.

The chain joins TRBV5-4 to TRBJ2-7; TRBD1 matches at 7 bases. The CDR3 totals 16 residues. The germline V gene has CDR1 SGHNT and CDR2 YYREEE (reference sequence). The J segment lost 2 bases and the V segment lost 4 bases, leaving 12 bases of the junction unmatched. The chain's CDR3 is CASSPETDRAPYEQYF. Here the CDR3 DNA reads TGTGCCAGCAGCCCGGAAACCGACAGGGCGCCCTACGAGCAGTACTTC.

The V and J genes are TRBV19 and TRBJ1-5, with 7 bases matching TRBD1. Germline values: CDR1 LNHDA, CDR2 SQIVND (reference sequence). CDR3 length: 17 amino acids. Losses at the gene ends were 5 bases for V and 2 bases for J; bases not matched to a gene: 12. DNA for the CDR3: TGTGCCAGTAGTCCTCACCGACGACAGGGTGGCAATCAGCCCCAGCATTTT. Its translation: CASSPHRRQGGNQPQHF.

The gene calls are TRBV11-2 and TRBJ1-4; D call uncertain. The germline V and J ends were trimmed by 4 bases and 0 bases, with 12 bases remaining between them. Germline V gene data show CDR1 as SGHAT and CDR2 as FQNNGV. The CDR3 covers 16 residues. The CDR3 sequence: CASSSEVSTTNEKLFF. The CDR3 bases are TGTGCCAGCAGCTCCGAGGTCTCGACAACTAATGAAAAACTGTTTTTT. The variable domain in full, completed from reference TRBV11-2 and TRBJ1-4, reads EAGVAQSPRYKIIEKRQSVAFWCNPISGHATLYWYQQILGQGPKLLIQFQNNGVVDDSQLPKDRFSAERLKGVDSTLKIQPAKLEDSAVYLCASSSEVSTTNEKLFFGSGTQLSVL.

The chain has TRBV11-1 and TRBJ2-5; TRBD2 aligns across 11 bases. The CDR3 has 16 amino acids. Per the germline V gene, CDR1 is SGHAT and CDR2 is FQDESV (reference sequence). V gave up 6 bases and J gave up 0 bases; unmatched junction bases: 6. The CDR3 here is CASRSGLAEHQETQYF. CDR3 bases: TGTGCCAGCAGATCGGGACTAGCGGAACACCAAGAGACCCAGTACTTC. Full variable domain (remainder filled in from reference TRBV11-1 and TRBJ2-5): EAEVAQSPRYKITEKSQAVAFWCDPISGHATLYWYRQILGQGPELLVQFQDESVVDDSQLPKDRFSAERLKGVDSTLKIQPAELGDSAMYLCASRSGLAEHQETQYFGPGTRLLVL.

J is TRBJ1-2 and V is TRBV6-5; TRBD1 matches at 8 bases. The CDR3 is made up of 14 amino acids. Unmatched junction bases numbered 9, after V lost 5 bases and J lost 7 bases. The germline V gene encodes CDR1 MNHEY and CDR2 SVGAGI. The CDR3 region is CASSRTGSTGGYTF. CDR3 nucleotides: TGTGCCAGCAGTCGGACAGGGTCAACGGGTGGCTACACCTTC.

This chain uses TRBV5-1 with TRBJ2-7; TRBD2 matches 8 bases. The germline CDR1 and CDR2 sequences are SGHRS and YFSETQ. J lost 6 bases, V lost 3 bases, and 5 bases had no gene match. The CDR3 length is 13 residues. The CDR3 DNA follows: TGCGCCAGCAGCTGGGGACTAGAGGGCGAGCAGTACTTC. Its translation: CASSWGLEGEQYF.

This clone was observed once. The chain combines TRBV25-1 with TRBJ1-1, with a weak D call TRBD1 (5 bases). CDR3 length: 14 residues. Trimming removed 4 bases from V and 4 bases from J, with 13 bases in between. Looked up from germline, CDR1 is MGHDK and CDR2 is SYGVNS. CDR3 bases: TGTGCCAGCAGTGCCCAACCCGGGGGCACTGAAGCTTTCTTT. Amino acid sequence: CASSAQPGGTEAFF.

This clone turned up a few times. This chain joins TRBV21-1 and TRBJ1-5. TRBV21-1 corresponds to a pseudogene. This CDR3 is 17 amino acids long. The CDR3, as DNA: TGTGCCAGCAGCAAAGTCGGGGGGCCGGAGAGCAATCAGCCCCAGCATTTT. Translated: CASSKVGGPESNQPQHF.